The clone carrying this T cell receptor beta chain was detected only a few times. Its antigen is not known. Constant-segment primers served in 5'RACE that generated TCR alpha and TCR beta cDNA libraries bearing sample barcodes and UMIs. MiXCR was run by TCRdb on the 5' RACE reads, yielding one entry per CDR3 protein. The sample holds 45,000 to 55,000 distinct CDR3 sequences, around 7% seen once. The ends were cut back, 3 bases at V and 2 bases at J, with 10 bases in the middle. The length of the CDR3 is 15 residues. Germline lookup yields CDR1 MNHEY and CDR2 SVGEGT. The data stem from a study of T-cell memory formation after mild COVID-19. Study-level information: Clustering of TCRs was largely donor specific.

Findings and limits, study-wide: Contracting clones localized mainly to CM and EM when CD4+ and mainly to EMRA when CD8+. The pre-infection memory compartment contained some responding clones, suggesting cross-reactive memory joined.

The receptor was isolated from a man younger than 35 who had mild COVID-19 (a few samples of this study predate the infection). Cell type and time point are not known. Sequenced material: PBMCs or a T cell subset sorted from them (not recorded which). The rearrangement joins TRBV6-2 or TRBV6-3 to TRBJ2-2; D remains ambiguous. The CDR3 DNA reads TGTGCCAGCAGTTATGGGCAAACAAACACCGGGGAGCTGTTTTTT. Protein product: CASSYGQTNTGELFF.